In this sample, the clone carrying this T cell receptor (beta chain) turned up many times. Trimming cost V 4 bases and J 2 bases, with 15 bases left between them. This CDR3 has 15 amino acids. TCRdb recomputed calls from the 5' RACE reads with MiXCR, one row per CDR3 protein. In the table there are about 500,000 distinct CDR3 sequences, about a sixth of which are singletons. The data belong to a study of T cells after yellow fever vaccination. The chain employs TRBV12-3 or TRBV12-4 and TRBJ2-7, with D possibly being TRBD1 (5 bases). The source material was PBMCs, sampled 5 days after the first yellow fever vaccination. The sequence derives from a man younger than 35 who received the YFV17D yellow fever vaccine. The CDR3 region is CASSSHQTATYEQYF. CDR3 sequence (DNA): TGTGCCAGCAGTTCCCACCAGACAGCGACCTACGAGCAGTACTTC.